This TCR beta chain came from a study of blood T cell repertoires in COVID-19. V was trimmed by 0 bases and J by 1 base, leaving 7 bases between them. CDR3 length equals 14 residues. Germline CDR1 and CDR2: SGHRS and YFSETQ. This clone was recorded once. The table came from immunoSEQ multiplex PCR; TCRdb's copy has only in-frame clones and leaves some out. The data show some 300,000 clones, more than 85% seen once. This chain joins TRBV5-1 and TRBJ1-1; D is undetermined. This TCR came from an older man with acute or convalescent COVID-19. The sequencing input was peripheral blood. The CDR3 here is CASSLAAGNTEAFF. CDR3 DNA sequence: TGCGCCAGCAGCTTGGCCGCGGGGAACACTGAAGCTTTCTTT.